The 13 T cell receptor beta chains listed next were all sequenced from one sample in a study of blood T cells in healthy people across ages. Primers used in a second PCR of about 6 to 11 cycles were a sample-barcoded 5' primer and a J-beta primer mix. TCRdb re-derived calls from the 5' RACE reads in MiXCR, one entry per CDR3 protein. Seen here are about 830,000 distinct CDR3 sequences, 58% observed once, and the top ten hold 22%. Sequenced sample: blood. The origin of the receptors is a young man in good health.

This chain links TRBV7-9 with TRBJ2-1; TRBD2 matches 13 bases. The CDR3 runs 19 residues. J lost 7 bases, V lost 5 bases, and 17 bases had no gene match. Germline-derived CDR1 and CDR2 are SEHNR and FQNEAQ (reference sequence). The DNA of the CDR3 is TGTGCCAGCAGCCGACCACTAGCGGGGGGGCGGAATGGTGGGAATGAGCAGTTCTTC. Its protein product is CASSRPLAGGRNGGNEQFF.

The gene calls are TRBV20-1 and TRBJ2-1; 7 bases agree with TRBD2. Unmatched junction bases numbered 11, after V lost 5 bases and J lost 7 bases. Germline CDR1 reads DFQATT; CDR2 reads SNEGSKA (reference sequence). This CDR3 has 14 amino acids. The CDR3 protein is CSALSGASSNEQFF. The CDR3 DNA follows: TGCAGTGCTTTAAGCGGGGCCAGCAGTAATGAGCAGTTCTTC.

This chain connects TRBV6-6 to TRBJ2-4; the D gene is possibly TRBD1 (6 bases). Trimming pared 2 bases from V and 6 bases from J, leaving 14 bases between. The CDR3 has 15 amino acids. In germline, CDR1 is MNHNY, CDR2 SVGAGI (reference sequence). The CDR3 reads CASSYELQGRNIQYF. The CDR3 nucleotides are TGTGCCAGCAGTTACGAACTGCAGGGGAGAAACATTCAGTACTTC.

There are a few counts of this clonotype. The V call is TRBV27, the J call TRBJ2-1; D possibly corresponds to TRBD2 (5 bases). V lost 4 bases and J lost 2, with 9 bases in between. Germline V gene sequence: CDR1 MNHEY, CDR2 SMNVEV (reference sequence). This CDR3 comprises 14 residues. Written as DNA, the CDR3 is TGTGCCAGCAGTTCAAGCGGTCCCTACAATGAGCAGTTCTTC. Translated, it gives CASSSSGPYNEQFF.

The V and J genes are TRBV7-2 and TRBJ1-1, with D uncertain. Germline lookup yields CDR1 SGHTA and CDR2 FQGNSA. The V end lost 2 bases, the J end lost 10 bases, and 23 bases lay between the germline ends. This CDR3 is 16 amino acids long. The CDR3 protein is CASSLPKVLRTQRAFF. The CDR3 DNA reads TGTGCCAGCAGCTTACCCAAGGTTTTAAGGACCCAGCGAGCTTTCTTT.

About this clonotype: A much larger clone differs by one base, so this may be a read error. The V and J genes are TRBV3-1 and TRBJ2-1; D uncertain. The closer fit of TRBJ2-7 to the DNA end suggests the J call may be wrong. The CDR3 length is 14 residues. Looked up from germline, CDR1 is LGHDT and CDR2 is YNNKEL (reference sequence). The CDR3 here is CASSRDSSYNEQYF. DNA of the CDR3: TGTGCCAGCAGCCGCGATAGCTCCTACAATGAGCAGTACTTC.

This chain joins TRBV2 and TRBJ2-7; a possible D gene is TRBD2 (6 bases). The germline V gene encodes CDR1 SNHLY and CDR2 FYNNEI. The CDR3 runs to 12 residues. V was cut by 9 bases and J by 2 bases, with 11 bases left in between. CDR3 nucleotide sequence: TGTGCCAGAGGGTCGGGAGCCTACGAGCAGTACTTC. It encodes CARGSGAYEQYF.

The chain couples TRBV7-2 to TRBJ1-1; no definite D call. CDR3 length: 15 amino acids. V was cut by 0 bases and J by 2 bases, with 10 bases left in between. Germline loops: CDR1 SGHTA, CDR2 FQGNSA. Written as DNA, the CDR3 is TGTGCCAGCAGCTTAGCAGGGTCCCTTAACACTGAAGCTTTCTTT. It codes for CASSLAGSLNTEAFF. The variable domain in full, with the rest retrieved from reference TRBV7-2 and TRBJ1-1, is GAGVSQSPSNKVTEKGKDVELRCDPISGHTALYWYRQSLGQGLEFLIYFQGNSAPDKSGLPSDRFSAERTGGSVSTLTIQRTQQEDSAVYLCASSLAGSLNTEAFFGQGTRLTVV.

The chain uses TRBV7-2 and TRBJ1-2, with TRBD1 matching 8 bases. This CDR3 is built from 13 residues. J was trimmed by 7 bases and V by 5 bases; bases with no gene match: 6. Germline V CDR1 and CDR2: SGHTA, FQGNSA. The CDR3: CASSLDRGGGYTF. The CDR3 nucleotides are TGTGCCAGCAGCCTTGACAGGGGTGGTGGCTACACCTTC.

The V call is TRBV7-9, the J call TRBJ2-7; a possible D gene is TRBD1 (6 bases). V lost 6 bases and J lost 0, with 15 bases in between. Looked up from germline, CDR1 is SEHNR and CDR2 is FQNEAQ (reference sequence). The CDR3 is made up of 15 amino acids. CDR3 protein: CASSREPGASYEQYF. The DNA of the CDR3 is TGTGCCAGCAGTAGAGAACCAGGGGCCTCCTACGAGCAGTACTTC.

The chain couples TRBV24-1 to TRBJ2-5; the D gene is possibly TRBD1 (5 bases). The germline V gene encodes CDR1 KGHDR and CDR2 SFDVKD. This CDR3 contains 14 residues. V lost 5 bases and J 5 bases, leaving 14 bases between the germline ends. CDR3 sequence: CATSASGAWETQYF. In nucleotides, the CDR3 is TGTGCCACCAGTGCGAGTGGGGCCTGGGAGACCCAGTACTTC.

V gene TRBV6-2 or TRBV6-3 combines with J gene TRBJ2-5; possibly TRBD1 for D (5 bases). The DNA matches TRBJ2-7 better at its end, which makes the J call doubtful. Germline loops: CDR1 MNHEY, CDR2 SVGEGT. The CDR3 spans 12 residues. Here the CDR3 reads CASLRAGDEQYF. The CDR3 DNA is TGTGCCAGCCTCAGGGCCGGCGACGAGCAGTACTTC.

The gene calls are TRBV27 and TRBJ2-5; 8 bases are shared with TRBD2. The end of the DNA aligns better with TRBJ2-7, so the J call may be wrong. Germline V CDR1 and CDR2: MNHEY, SMNVEV (reference sequence). The CDR3 has 15 residues. The CDR3 sequence: CASSLVPAGAHEQYF. The CDR3 DNA is TGTGCCAGCAGTTTAGTTCCAGCGGGAGCCCACGAGCAGTACTTC.